The 20 T cell receptor beta chains below all came from one sample that was sequenced in a study of early stage breast cancer tumors. The method was immunoSEQ multiplex PCR; TCRdb's version includes in-frame clones alone and lacks a portion of them. The sample contains under 45,000 clones, around 68% of which appear only once. Source material: blood. The receptors come from a person aged 55-75 years with breast cancer.

The V call is TRBV19, the J call TRBJ1-5; a weak D match, TRBD1 (5 bases). This CDR3 has 17 residues. Germline lookup yields CDR1 LNHDA and CDR2 SQIVND (reference sequence). V lost 5 bases, J lost 0 bases, and 17 bases lay in between. CDR3 sequence: CASSSGLAVYSNQPQHF. The CDR3 DNA is TGTGCCAGTAGTTCAGGGCTGGCAGTCTATAGCAATCAGCCCCAGCATTTT.

V gene TRBV7-8 combines with J gene TRBJ1-4; D remains ambiguous. V lost 5 bases and J 0 bases, leaving 16 bases between the germline ends. The CDR3 has 17 amino acids. Germline lookup yields CDR1 SGHVS and CDR2 FQNEAQ. CDR3 protein: CASSQAAARATNEKLFF. The CDR3 bases are TGTGCCAGCAGCCAGGCGGCAGCCAGAGCAACTAATGAAAAACTGTTTTTT.

The chain links TRBV5-3 to TRBJ2-7; D is undetermined. TRBV5-3 is given ORF status, its function remaining uncertain. The V gene lost 2 bases and the J gene lost 5 bases, with 17 bases spanning the gap. The CDR3 contains 15 residues. The CDR3: CARSLDSGRSHEQYF. CDR3 nucleotide sequence: TGTGCCAGAAGCTTAGATTCAGGTCGGTCCCACGAGCAGTACTTC.

The chain is built from TRBV10-3 and TRBJ2-1, with D uncertain. The CDR3 runs 12 residues. Germline-derived CDR1 and CDR2 are ENHRY and SYGVKD. The V end lost 4 bases, the J end lost 6 bases, and 7 bases lay between the germline ends. CDR3 in amino acids: CAISGTGNEQFF. The CDR3 nucleotides are TGTGCCATCAGTGGCACCGGCAATGAGCAGTTCTTC.

The chain combines TRBV28 with TRBJ1-1, with a weak D call TRBD1 (6 bases). V was trimmed by 3 bases and J by 4 bases, leaving 21 bases between them. The CDR3 is 17 residues long. Germline V lookup: CDR1 MDHEN, CDR2 SYDVKM. The CDR3 nucleotides are TGTGCCAGCAGTTTCAGCCTCGGGACATCCCCGGGCACTGAAGCTTTCTTT. Its translation is CASSFSLGTSPGTEAFF.

The chain employs TRBV5-6 and TRBJ2-1, with TRBD1 matching over 7 bases. Trimming took 2 bases from V and 15 from J; bases not matched to a gene: 11. This CDR3 has 13 residues. Looked up from germline, CDR1 is SGHDT and CDR2 is YYEEEE. The CDR3 is CASSLIASTGPFF. CDR3 DNA sequence: TGTGCCAGCAGCTTAATAGCGTCGACAGGGCCGTTCTTC.

V is TRBV11-2 and J is TRBJ2-7, with a tentative D call TRBD2 (7 bases). Between the trimmed V and J ends, which lost 5 bases and 1 base, there was a span of 12 bases. The CDR3 covers 14 residues. CDR1 SGHAT and CDR2 FQNNGV come from the germline V gene. CDR3 sequence: CASSRGGQSYEQYF. The CDR3 region has the DNA TGTGCCAGCAGCCGCGGGGGCCAGTCCTACGAGCAGTACTTC. The complete variable domain, with remaining parts taken from reference TRBV11-2 and TRBJ2-7, reads EAGVAQSPRYKIIEKRQSVAFWCNPISGHATLYWYQQILGQGPKLLIQFQNNGVVDDSQLPKDRFSAERLKGVDSTLKIQPAKLEDSAVYLCASSRGGQSYEQYFGPGTRLTVT.

The gene calls are TRBV27 and TRBJ1-1; no clear D. This CDR3 is 15 amino acids long. Germline V gene lookup returns CDR1 MNHEY and CDR2 SMNVEV (reference sequence). V was pared by 5 bases and J by 1 base, with 14 bases between. This CDR3 reads CASSATRLGNTEAFF. Written as DNA, the CDR3 is TGTGCCAGCAGTGCGACCCGACTTGGGAACACTGAAGCTTTCTTT.

This clone was seen once. The chain has TRBV25-1 and TRBJ1-1; no clear D. CDR1 MGHDK and CDR2 SYGVNS come from the germline V gene. CDR3 length: 13 amino acids. V dropped 0 bases and J dropped 1 base, with 3 bases sitting between them. The CDR3 spells CASSEYKNTEAFF. For the CDR3, the DNA is TGTGCCAGCAGTGAATATAAGAACACTGAAGCTTTCTTT.

The chain joins TRBV7-9 to TRBJ1-2; perhaps TRBD1 as D (5 bases). V dropped 5 bases and J dropped 8 bases, with 18 bases sitting between them. CDR3 size: 14 residues. Germline loops: CDR1 SEHNR, CDR2 FQNEAQ (reference sequence). The CDR3 protein is CASSRAQGRFGYTF. The CDR3 DNA sequence: TGTGCCAGCAGCCGGGCTCAGGGTCGATTCGGCTACACCTTC.

The genes are TRBV25-1 and TRBJ2-3, with D hard to call. Trimming cost V 3 bases and J 4 bases, with 14 bases left between them. The CDR3 runs 15 residues. Germline assignment: CDR1 MGHDK and CDR2 SYGVNS. CDR3 nucleotides: TGTGCCAGCAGTGATAGCTCCAGAGCCTCAGATACGCAGTATTTT. It is translated as CASSDSSRASDTQYF.

This chain links TRBV6-5 with TRBJ2-7; the D gene is possibly TRBD2 (7 bases). Germline CDR1 MNHEY, CDR2 SVGAGI. There are 16 residues in the CDR3. V was shortened by 4 bases and J by 0 bases, with 16 bases between the two germline ends. The CDR3 DNA reads as TGTGCCAGCAGTTCCCCGGGGGGCGGGAGCTCCTACGAGCAGTACTTC. It codes for CASSSPGGGSSYEQYF.

This chain connects TRBV11-2 to TRBJ2-7; TRBD1 matches 7 bases. The CDR3 has 13 amino acids. Looked up from germline, CDR1 is SGHAT and CDR2 is FQNNGV. V gave up 6 bases and J gave up 4 bases; unmatched junction bases: 6. The CDR3 sequence is CASRTGYRYEQYF. DNA of the CDR3: TGTGCCAGCAGGACAGGGTATAGGTACGAGCAGTACTTC.

J is TRBJ2-5 and V is TRBV18, with a possible D match to TRBD1 (6 bases). Germline CDR1 KGHSH, CDR2 LQKENI. The CDR3 length is 14 residues. Trimming took off 4 bases at V and 4 bases at J, with 13 bases between the two ends. The CDR3 sequence: CASSLQQGRETQYF. The CDR3, as DNA: TGTGCCAGCTCACTTCAACAGGGAAGAGAGACCCAGTACTTC.

The genes are TRBV7-8 and TRBJ1-5; D uncertain. CDR1 is SGHVS, CDR2 FQNEAQ, per germline. The CDR3 has 15 amino acids. V was cut by 0 bases and J by 0 bases, with 6 bases left in between. CDR3 coding DNA: TGTGCCAGCAGCTTAGCGGGCCCTAGCAATCAGCCCCAGCATTTT. Its translation: CASSLAGPSNQPQHF.

This rearrangement joins TRBV7-2 to TRBJ2-1; 8 bases are shared with TRBD1. This CDR3 has 14 residues. Germline CDR1 and CDR2: SGHTA and FQGNSA. The V segment lost 5 bases and the J segment 7 bases; nucleotides outside the gene matches: 7. In nucleotides, the CDR3 is TGTGCCAGCAGCCCCCCGGACAGGGCGAATGAGCAGTTCTTC. The encoded protein is CASSPPDRANEQFF.

This clone was counted a few times. The chain recombines TRBV19 with TRBJ2-2; tentatively, D is TRBD1 or TRBD2 (5 bases each). The CDR3 consists of 16 residues. Germline-derived CDR1 and CDR2 are LNHDA and SQIVND (reference sequence). Trimming cost V 7 bases and J 3 bases, with 18 bases left between them. Here the CDR3 reads CASKGLRGKDTGELFF. The CDR3 DNA reads as TGTGCCAGTAAGGGATTGAGGGGCAAAGACACCGGGGAGCTGTTTTTT.

CDR3 nucleotides: TGTGCCAGCAGACCTCCCAGGAAAGCTAATGGCTACACCTTC. As protein: CASRPPRKANGYTF. The J gene is TRBJ1-2, the V gene TRBV28; D is unresolved. This CDR3 has 14 residues. CDR1 and CDR2 (germline): MDHEN, SYDVKM. Trimming removed 6 bases at V and 6 bases at J, with 17 bases between.

This clone has just one count. CDR3 residues: CASSAYSGGAGEQYF. CDR3 coding DNA: TGTGCCAGCAGTGCCTATAGCGGGGGGGCGGGCGAGCAGTACTTC. The rearrangement uses TRBV2 and TRBJ2-7; 11 bases agree with TRBD2. The junction had 8 bases not matched to a gene; V was cut back by 4 bases and J by 6 bases. Germline values: CDR1 SNHLY, CDR2 FYNNEI. The CDR3 totals 15 residues.

The J gene is TRBJ2-1, the V gene TRBV11-2, with TRBD1 identical over 12 bases. With V trimmed by 5 bases and J by 8 bases, 13 bases remained unmatched. Germline CDR1 reads SGHAT; CDR2 reads FQNNGV. CDR3 length: 17 amino acids. The CDR3 loop reads CASSLYSPGQGAHEQFF. Written as DNA, the CDR3 is TGTGCCAGCAGCCTCTATTCCCCGGGACAGGGGGCCCATGAGCAGTTCTTC.